A selection of T cell receptor beta chains follows, all from one sample in a study of Ad26.COV2.S vaccination and SARS-CoV-2 variants. Some clones are missing from TCRdb's copy, which holds only in-frame ones; the method was immunoSEQ multiplex PCR. Of 400,000 to 450,000 clones in the sample, around 90% are singletons; the top ten hold under 4.5%. The sample was peripheral blood, taken in a trial of Ad26.COV2.S vaccine versus placebo. All receptors derive from a person between 18 and 65 years old who received the Ad26.COV2.S COVID-19 vaccine or a placebo. Each CDR3 is given with its conserved first and last residue. The order of the fields is J gene, clone size, D gene, V gene, CDR3 protein, CDR3 DNA. D genes are given only for firm matches. Clone size, where shown, is once, few, many, or a class for clones that have expanded.

TRBJ2-3 | . | TRBD1 | TRBV13 | CASSANRGLSTDTQYF | TGTGCCAGCAGCGCAAACAGGGGATTAAGCACAGATACGCAGTATTTT
TRBJ2-5 | . | . | TRBV7-2 | CASSLVGGGQETQYF | TGTGCCAGCAGCTTAGTTGGAGGGGGGCAAGAGACCCAGTACTTC
TRBJ1-1 | . | . | TRBV24-1 | CAARSRDTEAFF | TGTGCCGCGCGTTCCAGGGACACTGAAGCTTTCTTT
TRBJ1-2 | . | . | TRBV5-4 | CASSLVGPNYGYTF | TGTGCCAGCAGCTTGGTCGGGCCTAACTATGGCTACACCTTC
TRBJ2-7 | . | . | TRBV6-5 | CASSPGPTYEQYF | TGTGCCAGCAGCCCGGGACCCACCTACGAGCAGTACTTC
TRBJ1-5 | . | . | TRBV7-2 | CASSQAGNQPQHF | TGTGCCAGCAGCCAGGCCGGGAATCAGCCCCAGCATTTT
TRBJ1-1 | . | TRBD1 | TRBV7-2 | CASSLGRDRATLRNTEAFF | TGTGCCAGCAGCTTAGGCCGGGACAGAGCAACCCTTCGGAACACTGAAGCTTTCTTT
TRBJ2-2 | . | TRBD2 | TRBV9 | CASSVGAGGPNTGELFF | TGTGCCAGCAGCGTGGGGGCGGGAGGGCCGAACACCGGGGAGCTGTTTTTT
TRBJ2-7 | few | . | TRBV5-4 | CASSPLSFYEQYF | TGTGCCAGCAGCCCCCTGAGTTTTTACGAGCAGTACTTC
TRBJ2-1 | . | . | TRBV5-5 | CASSRRGQHNEQFF | TGTGCCAGCAGCCGTAGGGGACAACACAATGAGCAGTTCTTC
TRBJ2-3 | . | . | TRBV4-3 | CASSQESSPGADTQYF | TGCGCCAGCAGCCAAGAGTCCTCCCCGGGTGCAGATACGCAGTATTTT
TRBJ2-3 | . | . | TRBV9 | CASSVEGGGFTDTQYF | TGTGCCAGCAGCGTAGAGGGGGGCGGGTTCACAGATACGCAGTATTTT
TRBJ2-2 | once | TRBD2 | TRBV7-2 | CASSFLSGRFGELFF | TGTGCCAGCAGCTTTCTCAGCGGGAGATTCGGGGAGCTGTTTTTT
TRBJ1-1 | once | . | TRBV19 | CASSIIAQVNTEAFF | TGTGCCAGTAGTATTATCGCACAGGTGAACACTGAAGCTTTCTTT
TRBJ2-1 | . | . | TRBV2 | CASSALTGGEEQFF | TGTGCCAGCAGTGCCCTAACTGGCGGCGAAGAGCAGTTCTTC
TRBJ2-7 | few | . | TRBV2 | CAISLWDGSYEQYF | TGTGCCATCTCACTCTGGGACGGTTCCTACGAGCAGTACTTC
TRBJ2-3 | . | TRBD2 | TRBV5-4 | CASSSWGTSGRQDTQYF | TGTGCCAGCAGCTCTTGGGGGACTAGCGGGAGGCAGGATACGCAGTATTTT
TRBJ2-5 | once | TRBD2 | TRBV5-1 | CASSGSQETQYF | TGCGCCAGTAGCGGGAGTCAAGAGACCCAGTACTTC
TRBJ2-7 | once | TRBD2 | TRBV27 | CASSPRFLAGDAIYEQYF | TGTGCCAGCAGCCCGCGGTTTTTAGCGGGAGACGCCATATACGAGCAGTACTTC
TRBJ2-1 | . | . | TRBV7-9 | CASSLDGRDKEQFF | TGTGCCAGCAGCTTAGACGGACGGGATAAGGAGCAGTTCTTC
TRBJ2-1 | . | TRBD2 | TRBV27 | CASWRLAGGPGNEQFF | TGTGCCAGCTGGAGGCTAGCGGGAGGGCCGGGAAATGAGCAGTTCTTC
TRBJ1-5 | . | . | TRBV10-3 | CAISESGKGSQPQHF | TGTGCCATCAGTGAGTCGGGAAAGGGTAGTCAGCCCCAGCATTTT
TRBJ2-3 | . | . | TRBV7-9 | CASDPRDTQYF | TGTGCCAGCGACCCCAGGGATACGCAGTATTTT
TRBJ2-7 | . | . | TRBV7-2 | CASSSVWEQYF | TGTGCCAGCAGCTCCGTCTGGGAGCAGTACTTC
TRBJ2-1 | . | . | TRBV28 | CASSLNDWGSYNEQFF | TGTGCCAGCAGTTTAAACGACTGGGGTTCCTACAATGAGCAGTTCTTC
TRBJ2-6 | once | TRBD1 | TRBV7-9 | CASSSTRGPFSGANVLTF | TGTGCCAGCAGCTCGACGAGGGGGCCCTTCTCTGGGGCCAACGTCCTGACTTTC
TRBJ1-1 | . | . | TRBV7-2 | CASSLDRVLNTEAFF | TGTGCCAGCAGCTTAGATCGGGTCCTGAACACTGAAGCTTTCTTT
TRBJ2-1 | . | . | TRBV28 | CASSFRRVNYNEQFF | TGTGCCAGCAGTTTTCGAAGGGTTAACTACAATGAGCAGTTCTTC
TRBJ1-5 | . | . | TRBV27 | CASSLAGNDQPQHF | TGTGCCAGCAGTTTAGCAGGGAATGATCAGCCCCAGCATTTT
TRBJ2-5 | . | . | TRBV20-1 | CSASPKETQYF | TGCAGTGCTAGCCCGAAAGAGACCCAGTACTTC
TRBJ1-4 | . | TRBD1 | TRBV28 | CASSHRQGMDEKLFF | TGTGCCAGCAGTCACCGACAGGGGATGGATGAAAAACTGTTTTTT
TRBJ2-6 | once | . | TRBV15 | CATSRDRGSGANVLTF | TGTGCCACCAGCAGAGATAGGGGGTCTGGGGCCAACGTCCTGACTTTC
TRBJ2-7 | . | . | TRBV27 | CASSPGGSHYEQYF | TGTGCCAGCAGTCCCGGGGGATCTCACTACGAGCAGTACTTC
TRBJ1-2 | . | . | TRBV10-3 | CAIRGTASNYGYTF | TGTGCCATCAGGGGGACGGCTTCTAACTATGGCTACACCTTC
TRBJ2-5 | . | . | TRBV20-1 | CSARVNDFYF | TGCAGTGCTAGAGTCAACGACTTTTACTTC
TRBJ1-1 | . | . | TRBV24-1 | CATSDLRSRPAEAFF | TGTGCCACCAGTGATTTGCGTTCGAGACCCGCTGAAGCTTTCTTT
TRBJ2-1 | . | . | TRBV30 | CAWTPGRDEQFF | TGTGCCTGGACCCCGGGGCGAGATGAGCAGTTCTTC
TRBJ2-7 | . | . | TRBV10-3 | CAIRPSGVSYEQYF | TGTGCCATCAGACCCTCGGGGGTATCCTACGAGCAGTACTTC
TRBJ2-7 | . | TRBD2 | TRBV11-2 | CASSLREAAYEQYF | TGTGCCAGCAGCTTACGGGAGGCCGCCTACGAGCAGTACTTC
TRBJ2-7 | . | . | TRBV7-2 | CASSLAGREQYF | TGTGCCAGCAGCTTAGCGGGGAGGGAGCAGTACTTC
TRBJ1-1 | . | TRBD1 | TRBV28 | CASSGRQGMNTEAFF | TGTGCCAGCAGTGGTAGACAGGGTATGAACACTGAAGCTTTCTTT